The clone carrying this T cell receptor (beta chain) showed up just a few times. Its target is unknown. The data belong to a study of T-cell reconstitution after alpha-beta-depleted transplantation in children. Study results and limitations: The main origin of T-cell counts and diversity one year after transplant was newly produced T cells. Reportedly, only several hundred clones from non-depleted graft cells drove alpha-beta T-cell counts at about two months. At day 60, the high TCRbeta diversity found in some patients originated from recipient T cells and thymic progenitors that had survived.

The TCRbeta library was prepared with unique molecular identifiers. TCRdb re-called the PCR reads with MiXCR, one entry per CDR3 protein. The sample gives about 580,000 distinct CDR3 sequences, more than 20% of which show up once; under 45% is in the top ten. V was shortened by 6 bases and J by 2 bases, with 14 bases between the two germline ends. The CDR3 is 14 residues long. The source of this sequence is a boy in the first two years of life with Wiskott-Aldrich syndrome, due to receive a stem cell transplant. The chain employs TRBV12-3 or TRBV12-4 and TRBJ2-7; D not certain. This material consisted of PBMCs, taken before TCRalphabeta/CD19-depleted stem cell transplant. In DNA, the CDR3 is TGTGCCAGCAGGATTAGCTCATCCACCTACGAGCAGTACTTC. It yields the protein CASRISSSTYEQYF.